The rows below give T cell receptor delta chains drawn from one sample of a study of gamma-delta chains in newborns, infants, children. TCRdb redid the clone calls on the reads with CATT. The sample includes under 7,000 delta-chain clones, about 10% of them seen just once. The sequencing input was blood. The receptors were gathered from a child who was a newborn, infant or young child, either healthy, febrile or measles-vaccinated (not recorded which). Both conserved end residues are part of each CDR3. The order of the fields is V gene, D gene, clone size, J gene, CDR3 DNA, CDR3 protein. A D gene is named only where the DNA matches it firmly. Clone size is shown for a subset of rows, as once, few, many or a class of expanded clone.

>TRDV2|TRDD3|few|TRDJ3
TGTGCCTGTGACCAACTGGGGGATAAAAGCTCCTGGGACACCCGACAGATGTTTTTC
CACDQLGDKSSWDTRQMFF
>TRDV2|TRDD3|medium-sized|TRDJ2
TGTGCCTGTGACATACTGGGGGATTTGACAGCACAACTCTTCTTT
CACDILGDLTAQLFF
>TRDV2|TRDD3|few|TRDJ1
TGTGCCTGTGACACCGTCGGACTGGGGTCCGATAAACTCATCTTT
CACDTVGLGSDKLIF
>TRDV2|TRDD3|.|TRDJ1
TGTGCCTGTGACCCTGCCTCTACTGGGGGATACGCCCCTCGATACACCGATAAACTCATCTTT
CACDPASTGGYAPRYTDKLIF
>TRDV2|.|.|TRDJ3
TGTGCCTGTGACAGGATGAGCTCCTGGGACACCCGACAGATGTTTTTC
CACDRMSSWDTRQMFF
>TRDV2|TRDD3|medium-sized|TRDJ1
TGTGCCTGTGAAGCCCTGGGGGATCGGTTTGGTAAACTCATCTTT
CACEALGDRFGKLIF
>TRDV2|TRDD3|medium-sized|TRDJ1
TGTGCCTGTGACACTCTACTGGGGGATACGACCCCTTGGGCGAGCGATAAACTCATCTTT
CACDTLLGDTTPWASDKLIF
>TRDV2|.|few|TRDJ1
TGCGCCTGTGACACTATTCCTACTGGGGGTCCTCCCTTTAACACCGATAAACTCATCTTT
CACDTIPTGGPPFNTDKLIF
>TRDV2|TRDD3|.|TRDJ3
TGTGCCTGTGACACGGGATACTTTCAAGGTAGCTCCTGGGACACCCGACAGATGTTTTTC
CACDTGYFQGSSWDTRQMFF
>TRDV2|TRDD3|.|TRDJ1
TGTGCCTGTGACATGGTACTGGGGGACATGGGCACCGATAAACTCATCTTT
CACDMVLGDMGTDKLIF
>TRDV2|TRDD3|few|TRDJ1
TGTGCCTGTGACGGGTTGCTGGGGGATACAACCGATAAACTCATCTTT
CACDGLLGDTTDKLIF
>TRDV2|TRDD3|.|TRDJ1
TGTGCCTGTGACCCCCTCTTTACTGGGGGATACGCGGTCCCCGATAAACTCATCTTT
CACDPLFTGGYAVPDKLIF
>TRDV2|TRDD3|medium-sized|TRDJ1
TGTGCCTGTGACTTACTGGGGGATACGCGGAGCTACACCGATAAACTCATCTTT
CACDLLGDTRSYTDKLIF
>TRDV3|.|medium-sized|TRDJ1
TGTGCCTTGACCCCTCGACCGGTGGGGTGTGATAAACTCATCTTT
CALTPRPVGCDKLIF
>TRDV2|.|.|TRDJ1
TGTGCCTGGAGGGGGTTTGAGTCCATACTGAACACCGATAAACTCATCTTT
CAWRGFESILNTDKLIF
>TRDV2|.|.|TRDJ1
TGTGCCTGTGACGCCGTGGGGGCCTCGTACACCGATAAACTCATCTTT
CACDAVGASYTDKLIF
>TRDV2|TRDD3|medium-sized|TRDJ1
TGTGCCTGTGTGCCCGTTGGGGGATACGTCGAAAGCACCGATAAACTCATCTTT
CACVPVGGYVESTDKLIF
>TRDV2|TRDD3|.|TRDJ1
TGTGCCTGTAACCCCGTGTTACTGGGGCCAAAAGGCAGCGATAAACTCATCTTT
CACNPVLLGPKGSDKLIF
>TRDV2|.|few|TRDJ1
TGTGCCTGTGACACCTGGGGGGTTCATAAACTCATCTTT
CACDTWGVHKLIF
>TRDV2|.|few|TRDJ3
TGTGCCTGTGACGCCGTGTGGGGGTACTGGGACACCCGACAGATGTTTTTC
CACDAVWGYWDTRQMFF
>TRDV2|.|.|TRDJ1
TGTGCCTGTGACCCGGCCCCCGCTTCGTACACCGATAAACTCATCTTT
CACDPAPASYTDKLIF
>TRDV2|TRDD3|few|TRDJ1
TGTGCCTGTGACACTGTACTGGGGTCTTTCAACGAACTCATCTTT
CACDTVLGSFNELIF
>TRDV2|TRDD3|.|TRDJ3
TGTGCCTGTGACACCGTTCTTAGCGGCTCTCTGGGGGATAGCTCCTGGGACACCCGACAGATGTTTTTC
CACDTVLSGSLGDSSWDTRQMFF
>TRDV2|TRDD3|medium-sized|TRDJ1
TGTGCCTGTGACACCGTAACATGGGGGATACTCAACACCGATAAACTCATCTTT
CACDTVTWGILNTDKLIF
>TRDV2|.|medium-sized|TRDJ1
TGTGCCTGTGACACCGTCGGTATGGGGGGGGTAGGTGTCGATAAACTCATCTTT
CACDTVGMGGVGVDKLIF
>TRDV2|TRDD3|few|TRDJ1
TGTGCCTGTGAACCCCTTACTGGGGGACACTCGTACACCGATAAACTCATCTTT
CACEPLTGGHSYTDKLIF
>TRDV2|.|medium-sized|TRDJ1
TGTGCCTGTGACACGGTGGGGCTTTACACCGATAAACTCATCTTT
CACDTVGLYTDKLIF
>TRDV2|.|.|TRDJ1
TGTGCCTGTGACACCGTAAATATTCCGAATAGGGCCGCGCAGTCCGATAAACTCATCTTT
CACDTVNIPNRAAQSDKLIF
>TRDV1|TRDD3|few|TRDJ1
TGTGCTCTTGGGGAACTTCCCCCCCGGCCTTCCCACCTCCAAGGCGCTGGGGGATACGACGCCGATAAACTCATCTTT
CALGELPPRPSHLQGAGGYDADKLIF
>TRDV2|.|medium-sized|TRDJ1
TGTGCCTGTGACACCATCGGGGATTCGCGATCCACCGATAAACTCATCTTT
CACDTIGDSRSTDKLIF
>TRDV2|TRDD3|medium-sized|TRDJ1
TGTGCCTGTGACACGGTCCGGCGAATGGGGGACCCCTCGTACACCGATAAACTCATCTTT
CACDTVRRMGDPSYTDKLIF
>TRDV2|.|few|TRDJ1
TGTGCCTGTGACAAATGGGGGGACACCGATAAACTCATCTTT
CACDKWGDTDKLIF
>TRDV2|TRDD3|few|TRDJ1
TGTGCCTGTGAGGAGCTGGGGGATAAGGACACCGATAAACTCATCTTT
CACEELGDKDTDKLIF
>TRDV2|.|few|TRDJ3
TGTGCCTGTGATTTTACTGGGAGTTTACGGGACACCCGACAGATGTTTTTC
CACDFTGSLRDTRQMFF
>TRDV2|TRDD3|few|TRDJ3
TGTGCCTGTGACACCGGGGGATACAATTCCTGGGACACCCGACAGATGTTTTTC
CACDTGGYNSWDTRQMFF
>TRDV2|TRDD3|medium-sized|TRDJ1
TGTGCCTGTGACACCGTATCTGGGGGATACTCCGGATCCACCGATAAACTCATCTTT
CACDTVSGGYSGSTDKLIF
>TRDV2|TRDD3|few|TRDJ1
TGTGCCTGTGACACCGTGGGGGATAAGGAGAGAGCTAAACTCATCTTT
CACDTVGDKERAKLIF
>TRDV2|.|.|TRDJ1
TGTGCCTGTGACAACTTACTGGGAATGACCACCGATAAACTCATCTTT
CACDNLLGMTTDKLIF
>TRDV2|TRDD3|medium-sized|TRDJ1
TGTGCCTGTGACACCCTACTGGGGGATACGGCCGGTCGTAAACTCATCTTT
CACDTLLGDTAGRKLIF
>TRDV2|TRDD3|.|TRDJ1
TGTGCCTGTGACACCCTTCCTACTGGGGGATACGGGGGCTACACCGATAAACTCATCTTT
CACDTLPTGGYGGYTDKLIF
>TRDV2|TRDD3|few|TRDJ3
TGTGCCTGCGACACCGTAGACTGGGGATACGGGGCCCGACAGATGTTTTTC
CACDTVDWGYGARQMFF
>TRDV2|TRDD3|medium-sized|TRDJ1
TGTGCCTGTGACACCCTGGGGGTTCACACCGATAAACTCATCTTT
CACDTLGVHTDKLIF
>TRDV2|.|medium-sized|TRDJ1
TGTGCCTGTGACCTACTGACGGGGGGTAAGGGGAACCCCGATAAACTCATCTTT
CACDLLTGGKGNPDKLIF
>TRDV2|.|few|TRDJ3
TGTGCCTGTGACACCGTAAGTGGGGGCTCCTCCTGGGACACCCGACAGATGTTTTTC
CACDTVSGGSSWDTRQMFF
>TRDV2|TRDD3|.|TRDJ1
TGTGCCTGTGACGTTCTGGGGGATACGTGGGATCAACTCATCTTT
CACDVLGDTWDQLIF
>TRDV2|TRDD3|.|TRDJ1
TGTGCCTGTGACCCACTGGGGGATACGGCTTTCACCGATAAACTCATCTTT
CACDPLGDTAFTDKLIF
>TRDV2|.|few|TRDJ1
TGTGCCTGTGACGAGATACCCGACGATAAACTCATCTTT
CACDEIPDDKLIF
>TRDV2|TRDD3|few|TRDJ3
TGTGCCTGTGACACCGTGGGGGATTCAACCTGGGACACCCGACAGATGTTTTTC
CACDTVGDSTWDTRQMFF